These 12 T cell receptor beta chains share one sample of origin, sequenced in a study of blood T cells in healthy people across ages (dated by TCRdb to about 2015). Library preparation used 5' RACE. The run used an Illumina HiSeq 2500. A second PCR of roughly 7 to 12 cycles was run with a J-beta primer mix and a sample-barcoded 5' primer. Clones were called with MiXCR by TCRdb after fastp trimmed the public reads at Q25, and only in-frame beta chains were retained. Records with the same CDR3 protein are collapsed into one entry carrying the most frequent genes and DNA. In all, the sample holds 720,000 or so distinct CDR3 sequences, and 35% to 50% of those were seen once. Of the sample, around 32% is held by the ten largest clones. Sequenced input: blood. The receptors come from a man aged 80 or over in good health.

The J gene is TRBJ1-2, the V gene TRBV4-2, with 9 positions matching TRBD1. The CDR3 sequence is 15 residues long. Germline-derived CDR1 and CDR2 are LGHNA and YNFKEQ. The V and J ends lost 1 base and 11 bases, in that order; junction bases with no gene match: 11. The CDR3 region has the DNA TGTGCCAGCAGCCAAGTGGGGGACAGGGCACGTCCGTACACCTTC. Its protein product is CASSQVGDRARPYTF.

The V call is TRBV7-6, the J call TRBJ2-7, with TRBD2 identical over 9 bases. V lost 5 bases and J lost 2; bases outside the gene matches: 7. The CDR3 sequence is 15 residues long. CDR1 and CDR2 from the germline V gene are SGHVS and FNYEAQ. The CDR3 is CASSPPAGGTYEQYF. CDR3 nucleotides: TGTGCCAGCAGCCCCCCAGCGGGGGGAACCTACGAGCAGTACTTC.

This rearrangement joins TRBV7-2 to TRBJ2-5; tentatively, D is TRBD2 (7 bases). The DNA end favors TRBJ2-7, so the J call may be wrong. Germline lookup yields CDR1 SGHTA and CDR2 FQGNSA. This CDR3 contains 15 residues. For the CDR3, the DNA is TGTGCCAGCAGCTTGGGGGGGCTAGGAGCTTCCGAGCAGTACTTC. The encoded protein is CASSLGGLGASEQYF.

This clonotype was seen a single time. The CDR3 DNA reads as TGTGCCAGCAGTGGCTCTAGCGGGGTTGGCCATGAGCAGTTCTTC. This gives the protein CASSGSSGVGHEQFF. The chain couples TRBV6-2 or TRBV6-3 to TRBJ2-1; 9 nucleotides line up with TRBD2. The CDR3 is 15 residues long. Trimming took 5 bases from V and 8 from J; bases not matched to a gene: 10. Germline CDR1 reads MNHEY; CDR2 reads SVGEGT.

J is TRBJ2-7 and V is TRBV6-6, with D possibly TRBD1 on 6 matching bases. Germline values: CDR1 MNHNY, CDR2 SVGAGI (reference sequence). The CDR3 consists of 16 residues. Trimming removed 4 bases at V and 3 bases at J, with 19 bases between. The CDR3 DNA reads TGTGCCAGCAGTTCACGGACAGACAGGTTAATCTACGAGCAGTACTTC. Translated, it gives CASSSRTDRLIYEQYF.

This clonotype has just a few counts. The chain is built from TRBV5-6 and TRBJ2-5; perhaps TRBD2 as D (6 bases). The germline V gene has CDR1 SGHDT and CDR2 YYEEEE. The length of the CDR3 is 16 residues. V gave up 3 bases and J gave up 5 bases, with 20 bases separating them. This CDR3 reads CASSSGFGTSGETQYF. DNA for the CDR3: TGTGCCAGCAGCTCGGGATTTGGGACCAGCGGGGAGACCCAGTACTTC.

This clonotype has more than one count but fewer than ten. The chain combines TRBV3-1 with TRBJ2-1; TRBD1 matches at 10 bases. V gave up 4 bases and J gave up 5 bases; unmatched junction bases: 2. Germline V gene lookup returns CDR1 LGHDT and CDR2 YNNKEL (reference sequence). The CDR3 length is 14 residues. CDR3 protein: CASSRGQGNNEQFF. CDR3 DNA sequence: TGTGCCAGCAGCCGGGGACAGGGGAACAATGAGCAGTTCTTC.

In this sample, this clonotype turned up a few times. The chain uses TRBV7-9 and TRBJ2-7, with 7 bases fitting TRBD1. With V trimmed by 5 bases and J by 2 bases, 9 bases remained unmatched. The CDR3 runs to 15 residues. Germline CDR1 and CDR2: SEHNR and FQNEAQ (reference sequence). CDR3: CASSQQGQLAYEQYF. The CDR3 region has the DNA TGTGCCAGCAGCCAACAGGGACAGCTAGCCTACGAGCAGTACTTC.

The chain has TRBV7-9 and TRBJ2-2; 9 bases fit TRBD1. Germline loops: CDR1 SEHNR, CDR2 FQNEAQ (reference sequence). The CDR3 runs 16 residues. V was pared by 4 bases and J by 4 bases, with 7 bases of the junction left unmatched. CDR3 bases: TGTGCCAGCAGCTCCAACAGGGGGCCGGGCACCGGGGAGCTGTTTTTT. Translation: CASSSNRGPGTGELFF.

With regard to this clonotype: The junction departs from germline at one end; a sequencing error may be responsible. The chain joins TRBV7-2 to TRBJ2-7; tentative D call: TRBD2 (5 bases). Germline V gene lookup returns CDR1 SGHTA and CDR2 FQGNSA. The CDR3 extends over 15 amino acids. CDR3 coding DNA: TGTGCCGGCAGCTTAACTCTAAGGACGGGATACGAGCAGTACTTC. Amino acids: CAGSLTLRTGYEQYF.

This chain connects TRBV10-2 to TRBJ1-1; D is unclear. The CDR3 contains 15 residues. Germline-derived CDR1 and CDR2 are WSHSY and SAAADI. V was pared by 2 bases and J by 4 bases, with 14 bases between. The CDR3 sequence is CASSEPTRLFTEAFF. CDR3 nucleotides: TGCGCCAGCAGTGAGCCAACCCGGCTCTTCACTGAAGCTTTCTTT.

The CDR3: CASSQGDSTYGYTF. The CDR3 nucleotides are TGTGCCAGCAGCCAAGGGGACAGTACCTATGGCTACACCTTC. J is TRBJ1-2 and V is TRBV3-1; TRBD1 agrees at 7 bases. Looked up from germline, CDR1 is LGHDT and CDR2 is YNNKEL (reference sequence). The V and J ends lost 1 base and 4 bases, in that order; junction bases with no gene match: 3. The CDR3 runs to 14 residues.